Reported below is one T cell receptor (gamma chain). The antigen is undetermined. Sequences come from RNA converted to cDNA by reverse transcription. Pooled V-gene forward primers with one constant-region reverse primer generated the CDR3 amplicons by multiplex PCR. With CATT, TCRdb re-called clones from the multiplex PCR reads. The table lists 36,000 or so gamma-chain clones, around 21% of them singletons. The sample belongs to a study of Vδ1+ human thymocytes. Overall study findings and caveats: Thymic TRG and TRD repertoires appeared highly polyclonal, with Gaussian CDR3 length distributions.

This CDR3 has 12 amino acids. Germline-derived CDR1 and CDR2 are VENAVY and YDSYNSRV. Trimming cost V 0 bases and J 11 bases; bases outside gene matches: 7. The sorted cells were CD3+ Vdelta1+ Vdelta2- thymocytes from alphabeta-depleted thymus. The sequencing sample was made of Vdelta1+ gamma-delta thymocytes from the thymus. The subset was: FACS-sorted CD3+ TCRalphabeta- TCRVdelta1+ TCRVdelta2- thymocytes. This chain connects TRGV8 to TRGJ1 or TRGJ2. This sequence was found in a girl less than two years old who had congenital heart surgery. The CDR3: CATWDRRGEKLF. The CDR3, as DNA: TGTGCCACCTGGGATAGGAGGGGGGAGAAACTCTTT.